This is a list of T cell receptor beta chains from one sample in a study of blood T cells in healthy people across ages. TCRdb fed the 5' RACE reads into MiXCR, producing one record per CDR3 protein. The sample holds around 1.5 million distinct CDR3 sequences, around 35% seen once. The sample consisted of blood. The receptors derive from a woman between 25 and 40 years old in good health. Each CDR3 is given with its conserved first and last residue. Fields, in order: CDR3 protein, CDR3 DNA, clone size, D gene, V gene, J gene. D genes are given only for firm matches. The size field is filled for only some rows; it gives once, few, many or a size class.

cdr3_aa: CASSPDRVGDETQYF
cdr3_nt: TGTGCCAGCAGTCCGGACCGGGTGGGTGACGAGACCCAGTACTTC
clone_size: .
d_call: .
v_call: TRBV2
j_call: TRBJ2-5

cdr3_aa: CSARGVPGQGTQYF
cdr3_nt: TGCAGTGCTAGAGGCGTCCCGGGTCAGGGGACCCAGTACTTC
clone_size: .
d_call: .
v_call: TRBV20-1
j_call: TRBJ2-5

cdr3_aa: CASSEATRHEQFF
cdr3_nt: TGTGCCAGCAGTGAAGCGACTCGACATGAGCAGTTCTTC
clone_size: .
d_call: .
v_call: TRBV6-1
j_call: TRBJ2-1

cdr3_aa: CSASCRAGVETQYF
cdr3_nt: TGCAGTGCTAGTTGTCGAGCGGGGGTAGAGACCCAGTACTTC
clone_size: .
d_call: TRBD2
v_call: TRBV20-1
j_call: TRBJ2-5

cdr3_aa: CASSARYEQYF
cdr3_nt: TGTGCCAGCAGTGCGAGGTACGAGCAGTACTTC
clone_size: many
d_call: .
v_call: TRBV28
j_call: TRBJ2-7

cdr3_aa: CASSPSSNTDTQYF
cdr3_nt: TGTGCCAGCAGTCCCAGCTCTAACACAGATACGCAGTATTTT
clone_size: .
d_call: .
v_call: TRBV27
j_call: TRBJ2-3

cdr3_aa: CASSSSPRTYEQYF
cdr3_nt: TGTGCCAGCAGTTCCTCACCTAGGACCTACGAGCAGTACTTC
clone_size: few
d_call: .
v_call: TRBV12-3/TRBV12-4
j_call: TRBJ2-7

cdr3_aa: CASSLNRLLGEQYF
cdr3_nt: TGTGCCAGCAGCTTGAACAGGCTCCTGGGGGAGCAGTACTTC
clone_size: .
d_call: .
v_call: TRBV5-5
j_call: TRBJ2-5

cdr3_aa: CASSVGAAAGNEQFF
cdr3_nt: TGTGCCAGCAGCGTAGGAGCGGCCGCCGGGAATGAGCAGTTCTTC
clone_size: .
d_call: .
v_call: TRBV9
j_call: TRBJ2-1

cdr3_aa: CASRDASSYEQYF
cdr3_nt: TGTGCCAGCAGGGACGCATCCTCCTACGAGCAGTACTTC
clone_size: few
d_call: .
v_call: TRBV28
j_call: TRBJ2-7

cdr3_aa: CASSSLAGGPGETQYF
cdr3_nt: TGTGCCAGCAGCTCTCTAGCGGGAGGGCCGGGGGAGACCCAGTACTTC
clone_size: .
d_call: TRBD2
v_call: TRBV7-6
j_call: TRBJ2-5

cdr3_aa: CASSRPGQLSYGYTF
cdr3_nt: TGTGCCAGCAGTCGTCCGGGACAGCTGTCCTATGGCTACACCTTC
clone_size: few
d_call: TRBD1
v_call: TRBV12-3/TRBV12-4
j_call: TRBJ1-2

cdr3_aa: CASSWSGTPLKSSTDTQYF
cdr3_nt: TGTGCCAGCAGCTGGTCCGGAACACCGCTCAAATCTAGCACAGATACGCAGTATTTT
clone_size: .
d_call: .
v_call: TRBV5-5
j_call: TRBJ2-3

cdr3_aa: CATSDPGGSGGGDTRYF
cdr3_nt: TGTGCCACCAGTGACCCCGGGGGTAGCGGGGGCGGAGATACGCGGTATTTT
clone_size: .
d_call: TRBD2
v_call: TRBV24-1
j_call: TRBJ2-3

cdr3_aa: CASSQGTIGAGGRNEQFF
cdr3_nt: TGTGCCAGCAGCCAAGGAACGATCGGGGCAGGGGGCCGCAATGAGCAGTTCTTC
clone_size: many
d_call: TRBD1
v_call: TRBV3-1
j_call: TRBJ2-1

cdr3_aa: CASSDGLYEQYF
cdr3_nt: TGTGCCAGCAGTGATGGACTATACGAGCAGTACTTC
clone_size: few
d_call: .
v_call: TRBV6-1
j_call: TRBJ2-7

cdr3_aa: CSARDSGGGSEAFF
cdr3_nt: TGCAGTGCTAGAGATTCAGGGGGCGGATCTGAAGCTTTCTTT
clone_size: .
d_call: TRBD1
v_call: TRBV20-1
j_call: TRBJ1-1

cdr3_aa: CASSLAAAGAQETQYF
cdr3_nt: TGCGCCAGCAGCTTGGCCGCGGCAGGGGCCCAAGAGACCCAGTACTTC
clone_size: few
d_call: .
v_call: TRBV5-1
j_call: TRBJ2-5

cdr3_aa: CASSLDRGRKNQNEKLFF
cdr3_nt: TGTGCCAGCAGTCTGGACAGGGGGCGGAAAAACCAAAATGAAAAACTGTTTTTT
clone_size: .
d_call: TRBD1
v_call: TRBV28
j_call: TRBJ1-4

cdr3_aa: CATSVQGYGYTF
cdr3_nt: TGTGCCACCAGTGTACAAGGCTATGGCTACACCTTC
clone_size: .
d_call: .
v_call: TRBV24-1
j_call: TRBJ1-2

cdr3_aa: CASSLASGTKNEQFF
cdr3_nt: TGTGCCAGCAGCTTAGCTAGCGGGACTAAAAATGAGCAGTTCTTC
clone_size: few
d_call: TRBD2
v_call: TRBV11-2
j_call: TRBJ2-1

cdr3_aa: CASRFTGVGGYTF
cdr3_nt: TGTGCCAGCAGATTCACAGGGGTGGGCGGCTACACCTTC
clone_size: .
d_call: TRBD1
v_call: TRBV12-3/TRBV12-4
j_call: TRBJ1-2

cdr3_aa: CASSLDRGRGTGELFF
cdr3_nt: TGCGCCAGCAGCCTTGACAGGGGGCGAGGCACCGGGGAGCTGTTTTTT
clone_size: .
d_call: TRBD1
v_call: TRBV5-1
j_call: TRBJ2-2

cdr3_aa: CSARGSGSTDTQYF
cdr3_nt: TGCAGTGCTAGAGGAAGCGGGAGCACAGATACGCAGTATTTT
clone_size: few
d_call: .
v_call: TRBV20-1
j_call: TRBJ2-3

cdr3_aa: CASSYLASDEQYF
cdr3_nt: TGTGCCAGCAGCTATCTAGCTTCGGACGAGCAGTACTTC
clone_size: few
d_call: .
v_call: TRBV9
j_call: TRBJ2-7

cdr3_aa: CSASPGQGATEAFF
cdr3_nt: TGCAGTGCTAGCCCAGGTCAAGGGGCCACTGAAGCTTTCTTT
clone_size: .
d_call: .
v_call: TRBV20-1
j_call: TRBJ1-1

cdr3_aa: CASLPSGLYEQYF
cdr3_nt: TGTGCCAGCCTCCCTAGCGGCCTCTACGAGCAGTACTTC
clone_size: .
d_call: TRBD2
v_call: TRBV6-1
j_call: TRBJ2-7

cdr3_aa: CASIQPSNYGYTF
cdr3_nt: TGTGCCAGCATTCAACCTTCAAACTATGGCTACACCTTC
clone_size: .
d_call: .
v_call: TRBV6-1
j_call: TRBJ1-2

cdr3_aa: CASSFLLAGGSSYNEQFF
cdr3_nt: TGTGCCAGCAGTTTCTTACTAGCGGGAGGGAGCTCCTACAATGAGCAGTTCTTC
clone_size: few
d_call: TRBD2
v_call: TRBV27
j_call: TRBJ2-1

cdr3_aa: CASSFGRASTDAQYF
cdr3_nt: TGTGCCAGCAGTTTCGGAAGGGCGAGCACAGATGCGCAGTATTTT
clone_size: few
d_call: .
v_call: TRBV12-3/TRBV12-4
j_call: TRBJ2-3

cdr3_aa: CASSRSLAGPYEQYF
cdr3_nt: TGTGCCAGCAGCCGGTCACTAGCGGGGCCCTACGAGCAGTACTTC
clone_size: few
d_call: TRBD2
v_call: TRBV5-5
j_call: TRBJ2-7

cdr3_aa: CSARDPKREGSTDTQYF
cdr3_nt: TGCAGTGCTAGAGATCCGAAGCGGGAGGGGAGCACAGATACGCAGTATTTT
clone_size: .
d_call: TRBD2
v_call: TRBV20-1
j_call: TRBJ2-3

cdr3_aa: CSAPGTGVEQFF
cdr3_nt: TGCAGTGCTCCCGGGACAGGGGTTGAGCAGTTCTTC
clone_size: few
d_call: TRBD1
v_call: TRBV20-1
j_call: TRBJ2-1

cdr3_aa: CSASGLAGPNTGELFF
cdr3_nt: TGCAGTGCCAGTGGACTAGCGGGGCCTAACACCGGGGAGCTGTTTTTT
clone_size: .
d_call: TRBD2
v_call: TRBV20-1
j_call: TRBJ2-2

cdr3_aa: CASRYEGRVGAFF
cdr3_nt: TGTGCCAGCAGGTACGAAGGCAGGGTGGGGGCTTTCTTT
clone_size: .
d_call: .
v_call: TRBV6-5
j_call: TRBJ1-1

cdr3_aa: CASSQGGPGLNTEAFF
cdr3_nt: TGCGCCAGCAGCCAAGGCGGCCCGGGCTTGAACACTGAAGCTTTCTTT
clone_size: .
d_call: .
v_call: TRBV4-1
j_call: TRBJ1-1

cdr3_aa: CASSQTLLPGQGSYEQYF
cdr3_nt: TGCGCCAGCAGCCAAACTTTATTACCGGGACAGGGTTCCTACGAGCAGTACTTC
clone_size: .
d_call: TRBD1
v_call: TRBV4-1
j_call: TRBJ2-7